This T cell receptor (beta chain) appears in the sequencing data of a study of response to subunit inactivated influenza vaccine. Study results and limitations: After each seasonal influenza vaccination, few new T cells are recruited, the authors suggested.

V lost 1 base, J lost 7 bases, and 17 bases lay in between. This CDR3 is 15 amino acids long. Germline CDR1 reads SGHRS; CDR2 reads YFSETQ. This clonotype was seen more than once but under ten times. Its antigen is unknown. TCRdb reprocessed the RT-PCR reads with MiXCR, giving one entry per CDR3 protein. The table records about 180,000 distinct CDR3 sequences, 9.2% of them present only once. The specimen was non-naive T cells sorted from PBMCs, collected on the day of vaccination. This clonotype was sampled from a man aged 45-60 years who received an inactivated influenza vaccine. The V call is TRBV5-1, the J call TRBJ1-2; the D is unclear. The CDR3 is CASSLNSRGDGGYTF. In DNA, the CDR3 is TGCGCCAGCAGCTTGAATTCGCGCGGAGATGGTGGCTACACCTTC.